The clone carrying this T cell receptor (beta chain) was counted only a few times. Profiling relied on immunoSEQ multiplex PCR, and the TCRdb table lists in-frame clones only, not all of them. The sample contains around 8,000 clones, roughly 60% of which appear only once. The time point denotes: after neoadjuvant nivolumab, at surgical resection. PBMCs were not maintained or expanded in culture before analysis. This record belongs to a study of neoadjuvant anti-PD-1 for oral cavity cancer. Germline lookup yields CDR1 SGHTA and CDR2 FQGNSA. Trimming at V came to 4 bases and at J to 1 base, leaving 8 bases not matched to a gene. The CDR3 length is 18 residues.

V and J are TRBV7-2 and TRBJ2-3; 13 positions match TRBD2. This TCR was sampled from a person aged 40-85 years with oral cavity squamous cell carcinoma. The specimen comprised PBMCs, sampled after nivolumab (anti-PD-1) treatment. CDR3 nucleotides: TGTGCCAGCAGCTCGCCGGGACTAGCGGGGATACGCACAGATACGCAGTATTTT. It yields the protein CASSSPGLAGIRTDTQYF.